Listed below are T cell receptor beta chains from one sample, sequenced in a study of post-analysis software for immune sequencing data. TCRdb re-derived calls from the PCR reads in MiXCR, one entry per CDR3 protein. The sample yields more than 450,000 distinct CDR3 sequences, 30% to 40% seen once. Sample: blood. The receptors shown here come from a girl aged 2 to 17 with multiple sclerosis. CDR3s leave out the opening cysteine and the closing phenylalanine or tryptophan. Each record gives: J gene, V gene, CDR3 protein.

>TRBJ2-7|TRBV9
ASSMTGTSGTYEQY
>TRBJ2-1|TRBV14
ASSQELRRADEQF
>TRBJ1-5|TRBV10-3
AISTGVSNQPQH
>TRBJ2-1|TRBV20-1
SAPRTSAGEQF
>TRBJ2-3|TRBV29-1
SVLARGLYTDTQY
>TRBJ1-4|TRBV20-1
SAKTGGGEKLF
>TRBJ1-2|TRBV20-1
SASTGESSGGYT
>TRBJ2-7|TRBV28
ASSFSSSYEQY
>TRBJ2-3|TRBV7-2
ASRLLPGTDRTDTQY
>TRBJ2-5|TRBV6-6
ASSERGDEETQY
>TRBJ1-1|TRBV3-1
ASSPGVGIEAF